The rows below give T cell receptor beta chains drawn from one sample of a study of control samples from healthy donors and cancer patients. Profiling relied on immunoSEQ multiplex PCR, and the TCRdb table lists in-frame clones only, not all of them. This repertoire shows approximately 140,000 clones, over 85% found once; its top ten account for around 11%. The sample was blood. Every receptor here comes from a man aged 25 to 40 in good health. The CDR3 runs from the conserved cysteine through the conserved F or W. Fields, in order: D gene, J gene, V gene, clone size, CDR3 DNA, CDR3 protein. The D gene is left open where the match is weak. Rows give clone size only sometimes, using once, few, many, or a class for an expanded clone.

D gene: NA; J gene: TRBJ1-2; V gene: TRBV5-4; clone size: NA; CDR3 DNA: TGTGCCAGCAACACTGATGGGCTGGGCTACACCTTC; CDR3 protein: CASNTDGLGYTF
D gene: TRBD2; J gene: TRBJ2-1; V gene: TRBV30; clone size: NA; CDR3 DNA: TGTGCCTGGAGTTACGATTCCCTAGCGGGGGGGCTTGAGCAGTTCTTC; CDR3 protein: CAWSYDSLAGGLEQFF
D gene: NA; J gene: TRBJ1-6; V gene: TRBV6-5; clone size: NA; CDR3 DNA: TGTGCCAGCAGTTACGGGATTAATTCACCCCTCCACTTT; CDR3 protein: CASSYGINSPLHF
D gene: NA; J gene: TRBJ2-1; V gene: TRBV15; clone size: NA; CDR3 DNA: TGTGCCACCAGCAGTCCCCTGGGGCCCTCCTACAATGAGCAGTTCTTC; CDR3 protein: CATSSPLGPSYNEQFF
D gene: NA; J gene: TRBJ1-1; V gene: TRBV28; clone size: NA; CDR3 DNA: TGTGCCTCCTTCCCCCGGGGCAACACTGAAGCTTTCTTT; CDR3 protein: CASFPRGNTEAFF
D gene: TRBD2; J gene: TRBJ2-7; V gene: TRBV6-5; clone size: NA; CDR3 DNA: TGTGCCAGCAGTTACAGGGTAGCGGGCTACTCCTACGAGCAGTACTTC; CDR3 protein: CASSYRVAGYSYEQYF
D gene: NA; J gene: TRBJ1-1; V gene: TRBV5-1; clone size: NA; CDR3 DNA: TGCGCCAGCAGCTTGGTTGGCGGATCGAACACTGAAGCTTTCTTT; CDR3 protein: CASSLVGGSNTEAFF
D gene: TRBD2; J gene: TRBJ2-5; V gene: TRBV6-5; clone size: NA; CDR3 DNA: TGTGCCAGCAGTTACATTAGCGGGAGCCTGGTGGGGACCCAGTACTTC; CDR3 protein: CASSYISGSLVGTQYF
D gene: NA; J gene: TRBJ1-1; V gene: TRBV2; clone size: NA; CDR3 DNA: TGTGCCAGCAGAGGGGATTACAACACTGAAGCTTTCTTT; CDR3 protein: CASRGDYNTEAFF
D gene: NA; J gene: TRBJ1-1; V gene: TRBV29-1; clone size: NA; CDR3 DNA: TGTGCCACTTCTCGGACCTCGAACACTGAAGCTTTCTTT; CDR3 protein: CATSRTSNTEAFF
D gene: NA; J gene: TRBJ1-3; V gene: TRBV15; clone size: NA; CDR3 DNA: TGTGCCACCAGCAGAGATGGGATTACTGGAAACACCATATATTTT; CDR3 protein: CATSRDGITGNTIYF
D gene: TRBD2; J gene: TRBJ2-7; V gene: TRBV10-3; clone size: NA; CDR3 DNA: TGTGCCATCAGTGATCCCCTAGCGGGAGGAATCGGCTCCTACGAGCAGTACTTC; CDR3 protein: CAISDPLAGGIGSYEQYF
D gene: TRBD1; J gene: TRBJ1-4; V gene: TRBV15; clone size: NA; CDR3 DNA: TGTGCCACCAGCGGAGATAGACAGGGATTTGAAAAACTGTTTTTT; CDR3 protein: CATSGDRQGFEKLFF
D gene: NA; J gene: TRBJ2-7; V gene: TRBV7-3; clone size: NA; CDR3 DNA: TGTGCCAGCAGCTTAGCCCCCACTAGAGTTGACGAGCAGTACTTC; CDR3 protein: CASSLAPTRVDEQYF
D gene: NA; J gene: TRBJ2-7; V gene: TRBV5-1; clone size: NA; CDR3 DNA: TGCGCCAGCAGCTTGGATTCAATCATCTCCTACGAGCAGTACTTC; CDR3 protein: CASSLDSIISYEQYF
D gene: TRBD1; J gene: TRBJ1-3; V gene: TRBV30; clone size: NA; CDR3 DNA: TGTGCCTGGAGTGTCCGGGACAGGGGCACGGTATGGGGAAACACCATATATTTT; CDR3 protein: CAWSVRDRGTVWGNTIYF
D gene: NA; J gene: TRBJ1-2; V gene: TRBV11-2; clone size: NA; CDR3 DNA: TGTGCCAGCAGCCCGACATCTCAGGGTTGCACCTTC; CDR3 protein: CASSPTSQGCTF
D gene: TRBD2; J gene: TRBJ2-3; V gene: TRBV19; clone size: NA; CDR3 DNA: TGTGCCAGTAGTATTGGCGGGAGTACCACAGATACGCAGTATTTT; CDR3 protein: CASSIGGSTTDTQYF
D gene: NA; J gene: TRBJ1-1; V gene: TRBV5-1; clone size: once; CDR3 DNA: TGCGCCAGCAGCCCCCGGGCAGGGTCGGGGACTGAAGCTTTCTTT; CDR3 protein: CASSPRAGSGTEAFF
D gene: NA; J gene: TRBJ1-1; V gene: TRBV2; clone size: NA; CDR3 DNA: TGTGCCAGCTACAGGGCGAGCATGAACACTGAAGCTTTCTTT; CDR3 protein: CASYRASMNTEAFF
D gene: TRBD2; J gene: TRBJ2-3; V gene: TRBV19; clone size: NA; CDR3 DNA: TGTGCCAGTAGTAGCGGGAGCGGCACAGATACGCAGTATTTT; CDR3 protein: CASSSGSGTDTQYF
D gene: TRBD1; J gene: TRBJ2-2; V gene: TRBV28; clone size: NA; CDR3 DNA: TGTGCCAGCAGTTTATGGGACAGGGAACGCACCGGGGAGCTGTTTTTT; CDR3 protein: CASSLWDRERTGELFF
D gene: NA; J gene: TRBJ1-2; V gene: TRBV24-1; clone size: NA; CDR3 DNA: TGTGCCACCAGTGATTTGCAAGGGGCAGGGAGCAAATGGGGAAACTACACCTTC; CDR3 protein: CATSDLQGAGSKWGNYTF
D gene: NA; J gene: TRBJ1-2; V gene: TRBV29-1; clone size: NA; CDR3 DNA: TGCAGCGTTGTGGAGGGGGGGTTCTATGGCTACACCTTC; CDR3 protein: CSVVEGGFYGYTF
D gene: NA; J gene: TRBJ2-1; V gene: TRBV5-6; clone size: once; CDR3 DNA: TGTGCCAGCAGCCCCCGAATCAAGACTGGGAAAGACTCCTACAATGAGCAGTTCTTC; CDR3 protein: CASSPRIKTGKDSYNEQFF
D gene: NA; J gene: TRBJ1-2; V gene: TRBV28; clone size: NA; CDR3 DNA: TGTGCCAGCAGTTTAAAGTGGCCTTTCTTCTATGGCTACACCTTC; CDR3 protein: CASSLKWPFFYGYTF
D gene: NA; J gene: TRBJ1-1; V gene: TRBV11-2; clone size: NA; CDR3 DNA: TGTGCCAGCAGCCCCTTTCCAGGCCGGACCGCTGAAGCTTTCTTT; CDR3 protein: CASSPFPGRTAEAFF
D gene: NA; J gene: TRBJ1-2; V gene: TRBV28; clone size: NA; CDR3 DNA: TGTGCCAGCAGTTTACTGGGGGGCGGGGACTATGGCTACACCTTC; CDR3 protein: CASSLLGGGDYGYTF
D gene: TRBD1; J gene: TRBJ2-5; V gene: TRBV28; clone size: NA; CDR3 DNA: TGTGCCAGCAGTTCCTCCGGGACAGGGGTGACCCAGTACTTC; CDR3 protein: CASSSSGTGVTQYF